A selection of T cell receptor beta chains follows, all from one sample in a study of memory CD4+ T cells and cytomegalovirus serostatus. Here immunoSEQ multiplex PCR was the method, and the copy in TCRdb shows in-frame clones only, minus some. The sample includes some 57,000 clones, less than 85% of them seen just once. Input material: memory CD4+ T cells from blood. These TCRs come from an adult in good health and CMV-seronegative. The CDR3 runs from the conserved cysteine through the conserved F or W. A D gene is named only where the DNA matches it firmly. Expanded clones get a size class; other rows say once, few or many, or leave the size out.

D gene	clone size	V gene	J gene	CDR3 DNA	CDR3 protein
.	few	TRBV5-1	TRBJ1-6	TGCGCCAGCAGCTACAGGGTAGATAATTCACCCCTCCACTTT	CASSYRVDNSPLHF
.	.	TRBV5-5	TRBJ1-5	TGTGCCAGCAGCTTGGGGGGGAGGGATCAGCCCCAGCATTTT	CASSLGGRDQPQHF
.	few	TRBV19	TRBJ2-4	TGTGCCAGTAGTATCGCGGGGACCAAAAACATTCAGTACTTC	CASSIAGTKNIQYF
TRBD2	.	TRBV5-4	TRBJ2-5	TGTGCCAGCAGCTCCGGGACTAGCGGGGCAAGGAGAGAGACCCAGTACTTC	CASSSGTSGARRETQYF
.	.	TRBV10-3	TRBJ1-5	TGTGCCATCAGTCAACATTCCGGCAATCAGCCCCAGCATTTT	CAISQHSGNQPQHF
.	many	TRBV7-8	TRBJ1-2	TGTGCCAGCAGCTTGGACGGAAACTATGGCTACACCTTC	CASSLDGNYGYTF
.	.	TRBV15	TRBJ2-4	TGTGCCACCAGTCAGGGGGGAGCGGGTGGAGGGAACATTCAGTACTTC	CATSQGGAGGGNIQYF
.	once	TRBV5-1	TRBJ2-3	TGCGCCAGCAGCTTGGTGGGGCGCGGCACAGATACGCAGTATTTT	CASSLVGRGTDTQYF
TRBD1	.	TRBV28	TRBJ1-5	TGTGCCAGCAGTATCAGGGGGATAGTGCAGCCCCAGCATTTT	CASSIRGIVQPQHF
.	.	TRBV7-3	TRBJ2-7	TGTGCCAGCAGCCCGGGACCTCAATCCTACGAGCAGTACTTC	CASSPGPQSYEQYF
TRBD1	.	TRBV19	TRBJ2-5	TGTGCCAGTAGTATGGGGTCGGGACAGAAGTACTTC	CASSMGSGQKYF
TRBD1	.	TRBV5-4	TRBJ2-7	TGTGCCAGCAGCTTAGCAGGACAGGGGTCCTACGAGCAGTACTTC	CASSLAGQGSYEQYF
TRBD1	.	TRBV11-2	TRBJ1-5	TGTGCCAGCAGCTTAGAAGGGACAGGAGGGCAGCCCCAGCATTTT	CASSLEGTGGQPQHF
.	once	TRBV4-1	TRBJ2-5	TGCGCCAGCAGCCAAGAGCTTAGAACACCCCCCGGGACCCAGTACTTC	CASSQELRTPPGTQYF
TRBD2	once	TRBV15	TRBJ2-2	TGTGCCACCAGCAGGGCCCGGGGAGGGGTAGGGACCGGGGAGCTGTTTTTT	CATSRARGGVGTGELFF
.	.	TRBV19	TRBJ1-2	TGTGCCAGTAGTATGCCGGCAGCCTATAGCTATGGCTACACCTTC	CASSMPAAYSYGYTF
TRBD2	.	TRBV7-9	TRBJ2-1	TGTGCCAGCAGCACTAGCGGCCCGTGGGATGAGCAGTTCTTC	CASSTSGPWDEQFF
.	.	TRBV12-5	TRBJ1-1	TGTGCTAGTGGTTTGGTAATTGGACAACCGATGACTGAAGCTTTCTTT	CASGLVIGQPMTEAFF
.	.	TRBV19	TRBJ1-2	TGTGCCAGTAGTACCCCCGTTCGCCGGACAGCCCGAAACTATGGCTACACCTTC	CASSTPVRRTARNYGYTF
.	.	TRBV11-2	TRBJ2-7	TGTGCCAGCAGCTTCGACAGCTCCTACGAGCAGTACTTC	CASSFDSSYEQYF
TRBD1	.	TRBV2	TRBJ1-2	TGTGCCAGCAATCGGGACAGGACTAACTATGGCTACACCTTC	CASNRDRTNYGYTF
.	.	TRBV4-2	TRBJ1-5	TGTGCCAGCAGCCAAGACGGCTATCAGCCCCAGCATTTT	CASSQDGYQPQHF
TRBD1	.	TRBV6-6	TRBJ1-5	TGTGCCAGCAGTTACCAGGGACAGGAATTAAATCAGCCCCAGCATTTT	CASSYQGQELNQPQHF
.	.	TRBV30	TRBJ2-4	TGTGCCTGGAGTGAGGGGATCCTAGCCAAAAACATTCAGTACTTC	CAWSEGILAKNIQYF
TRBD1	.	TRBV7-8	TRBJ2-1	TGTGCCAGCAGCTTACTGGGACAGGGTGCCAGTGAGCAGTTCTTC	CASSLLGQGASEQFF
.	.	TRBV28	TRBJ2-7	TGTGCCAGCAGTTTAATCAGGGGCGAGCAGTACTTC	CASSLIRGEQYF
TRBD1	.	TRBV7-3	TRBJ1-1	TGTGCCAGCAGCCAACAGGGGGCGCGAACTGAAGCTTTCTTT	CASSQQGARTEAFF